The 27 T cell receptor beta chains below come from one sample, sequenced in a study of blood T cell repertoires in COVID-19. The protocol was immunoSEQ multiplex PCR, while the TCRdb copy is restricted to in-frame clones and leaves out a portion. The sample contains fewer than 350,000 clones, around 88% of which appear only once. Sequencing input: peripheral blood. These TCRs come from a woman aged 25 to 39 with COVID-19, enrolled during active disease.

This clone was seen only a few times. The CDR3 DNA sequence: TGTGCCAGCAGCGGAGGGACAGGGGGCAATTCACCCCTCCACTTT. Amino acids: CASSGGTGGNSPLHF. The chain combines TRBV5-5 with TRBJ1-6; 12 bases are a match to TRBD1. After removal of 4 bases from V and 7 bases from J, the junction contained 3 bases not matched to a gene. Looked up from germline, CDR1 is SGHKS and CDR2 is YYEKEE (reference sequence). The length of the CDR3 is 15 residues.

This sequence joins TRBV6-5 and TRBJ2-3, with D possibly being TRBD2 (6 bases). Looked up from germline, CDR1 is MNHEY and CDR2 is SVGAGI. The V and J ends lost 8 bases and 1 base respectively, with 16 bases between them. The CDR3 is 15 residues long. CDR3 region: CASEARGWGTDTQYF. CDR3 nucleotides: TGTGCCAGCGAGGCTCGGGGGTGGGGCACAGATACGCAGTATTTT.

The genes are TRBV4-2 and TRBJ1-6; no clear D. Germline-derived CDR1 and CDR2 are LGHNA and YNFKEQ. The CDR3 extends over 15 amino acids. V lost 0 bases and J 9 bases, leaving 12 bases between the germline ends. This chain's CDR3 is CASSQEAGTPSPLHF. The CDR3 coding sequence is TGTGCCAGCAGCCAAGAGGCAGGTACCCCTTCACCCCTCCACTTT.

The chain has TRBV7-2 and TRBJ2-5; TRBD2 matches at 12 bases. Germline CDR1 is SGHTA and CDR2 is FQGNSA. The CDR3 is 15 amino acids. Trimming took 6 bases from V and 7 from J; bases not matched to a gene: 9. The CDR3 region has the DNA TGTGCCAGCAGGTTCGGACTAGCGGGGACCGGGACCCAGTACTTC. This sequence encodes CASRFGLAGTGTQYF.

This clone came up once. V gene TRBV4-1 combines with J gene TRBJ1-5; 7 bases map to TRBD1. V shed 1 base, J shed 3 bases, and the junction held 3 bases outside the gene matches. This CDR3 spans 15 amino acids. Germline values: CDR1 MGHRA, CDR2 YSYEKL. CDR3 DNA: TGCGCCAGCAGCCAAGGTACAGGGGTCAATCAGCCCCAGCATTTT. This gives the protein CASSQGTGVNQPQHF.

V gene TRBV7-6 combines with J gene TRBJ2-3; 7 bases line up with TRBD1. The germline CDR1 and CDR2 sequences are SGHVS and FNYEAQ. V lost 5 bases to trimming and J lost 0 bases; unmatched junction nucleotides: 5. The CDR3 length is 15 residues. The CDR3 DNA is TGTGCCAGCAGCAACAACAGGGGTAGCACAGATACGCAGTATTTT. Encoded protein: CASSNNRGSTDTQYF.

CDR3 sequence reads: CASSAQSGVQRGYTF. CDR3 DNA sequence: TGTGCCAGCAGCGCTCAATCCGGGGTCCAGAGGGGCTACACCTTC. The V and J genes are TRBV2 and TRBJ1-2; D ambiguous. V gave up 6 bases and J gave up 8 bases, with 22 bases separating them. This CDR3 region has 15 residues. Per the germline V gene, CDR1 is SNHLY and CDR2 is FYNNEI.

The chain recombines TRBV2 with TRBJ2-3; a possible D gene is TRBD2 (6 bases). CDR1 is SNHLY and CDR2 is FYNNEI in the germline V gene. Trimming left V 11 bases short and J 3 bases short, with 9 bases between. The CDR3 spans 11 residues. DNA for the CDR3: TGTGCCGGAGGGATGACAGATACGCAGTATTTT. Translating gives CAGGMTDTQYF.

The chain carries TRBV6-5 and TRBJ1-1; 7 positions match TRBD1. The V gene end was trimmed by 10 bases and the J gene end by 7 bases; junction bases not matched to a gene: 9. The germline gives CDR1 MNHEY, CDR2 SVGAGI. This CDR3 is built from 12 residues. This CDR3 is CATLQGLDEAFF. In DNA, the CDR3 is TGTGCCACTCTACAGGGGTTAGATGAAGCTTTCTTT.

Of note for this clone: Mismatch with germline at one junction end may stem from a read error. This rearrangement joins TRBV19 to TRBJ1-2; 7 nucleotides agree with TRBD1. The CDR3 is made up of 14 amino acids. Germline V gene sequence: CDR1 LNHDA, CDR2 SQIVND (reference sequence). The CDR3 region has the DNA TGTGCCAGTAGCATAGGGGGCGCCGCCTATGGCTACACCTTC. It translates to CASSIGGAAYGYTF.

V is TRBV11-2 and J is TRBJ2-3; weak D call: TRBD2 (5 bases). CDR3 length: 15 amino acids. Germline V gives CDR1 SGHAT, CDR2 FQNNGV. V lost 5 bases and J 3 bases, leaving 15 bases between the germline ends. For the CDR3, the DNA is TGTGCCAGCAGCCACGGACGGGGTGTGACAGATACGCAGTATTTT. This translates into CASSHGRGVTDTQYF.

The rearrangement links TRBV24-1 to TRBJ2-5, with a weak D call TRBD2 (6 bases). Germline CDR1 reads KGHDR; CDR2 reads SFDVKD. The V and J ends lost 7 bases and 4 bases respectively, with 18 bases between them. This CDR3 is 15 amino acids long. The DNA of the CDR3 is TGTGCCACCAGAAGTTCTAGCGATTTGGTAGAGACCCAGTACTTC. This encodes CATRSSSDLVETQYF.

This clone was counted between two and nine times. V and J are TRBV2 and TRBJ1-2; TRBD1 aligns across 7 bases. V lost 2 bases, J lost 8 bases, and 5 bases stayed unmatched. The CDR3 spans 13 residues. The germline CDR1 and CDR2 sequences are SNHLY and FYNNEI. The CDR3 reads CASSENRDRGYTF. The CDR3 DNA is TGTGCCAGCAGTGAAAATCGGGACAGAGGCTACACCTTC. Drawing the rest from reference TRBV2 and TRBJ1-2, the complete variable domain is EPEVTQTPSHQVTQMGQEVILRCVPISNHLYFYWYRQILGQKVEFLVSFYNNEISEKSEIFDDQFSVERPDGSNFTLKIRSTKLEDSAMYFCASSENRDRGYTFGSGTRLTVV.

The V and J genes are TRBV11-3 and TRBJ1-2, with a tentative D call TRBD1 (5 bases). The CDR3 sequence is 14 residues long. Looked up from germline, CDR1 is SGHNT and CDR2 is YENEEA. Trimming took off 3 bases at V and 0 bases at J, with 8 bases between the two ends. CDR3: CASSLTQANYGYTF. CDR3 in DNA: TGTGCCAGCAGCTTGACACAGGCTAACTATGGCTACACCTTC.

CDR3 residues: CASSLDFPGYATNEKLFF. The DNA for the CDR3 is TGTGCCAGCAGCTTAGATTTCCCAGGCTATGCAACTAATGAAAAACTGTTTTTT. V and J are TRBV7-9 and TRBJ1-4; no clear D. Germline V lookup: CDR1 SEHNR, CDR2 FQNEAQ (reference sequence). This CDR3 is 18 amino acids long. Trimming took off 1 base at V and 0 bases at J, with 15 bases between the two ends.

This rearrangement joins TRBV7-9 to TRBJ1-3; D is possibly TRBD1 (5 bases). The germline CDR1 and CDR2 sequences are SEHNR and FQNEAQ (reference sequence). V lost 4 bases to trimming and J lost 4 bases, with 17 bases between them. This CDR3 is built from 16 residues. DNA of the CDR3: TGTGCCAGCAGCTCTACACTTCGGACACCAGGAAACACCATATATTTT. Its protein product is CASSSTLRTPGNTIYF. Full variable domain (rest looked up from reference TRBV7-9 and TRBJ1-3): DTGVSQNPRHKITKRGQNVTFRCDPISEHNRLYWYRQTLGQGPEFLTYFQNEAQLEKSRLLSDRFSAERPKGSFSTLEIQRTEQGDSAMYLCASSSTLRTPGNTIYFGEGSWLTVV.

Here the CDR3 reads CASSPLVTGKYNEQFF. The CDR3 DNA reads as TGTGCCAGTAGCCCCCTGGTAACAGGGAAGTACAATGAGCAGTTCTTC. V is TRBV19 and J is TRBJ2-1; perhaps TRBD1 as D (6 bases). Trimming stripped 6 bases from V and 4 bases from J, with 19 bases between. Germline CDR1 is LNHDA and CDR2 is SQIVND (reference sequence). The CDR3 spans 16 residues. The full variable domain, its missing parts supplied by reference TRBV19 and TRBJ2-1, is DGGITQSPKYLFRKEGQNVTLSCEQNLNHDAMYWYRQDPGQGLRLIYYSQIVNDFQKGDIAEGYSVSREKKESFPLTVTSAQKNPTAFYLCASSPLVTGKYNEQFFGPGTRLTVL.

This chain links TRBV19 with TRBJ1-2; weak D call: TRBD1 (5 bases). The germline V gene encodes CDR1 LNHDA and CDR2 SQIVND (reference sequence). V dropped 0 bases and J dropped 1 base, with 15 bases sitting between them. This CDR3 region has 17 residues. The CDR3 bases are TGTGCCAGTAGTATAGAGGGACTCGAATCGGGTAACTATGGCTACACCTTC. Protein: CASSIEGLESGNYGYTF. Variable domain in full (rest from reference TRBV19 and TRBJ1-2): DGGITQSPKYLFRKEGQNVTLSCEQNLNHDAMYWYRQDPGQGLRLIYYSQIVNDFQKGDIAEGYSVSREKKESFPLTVTSAQKNPTAFYLCASSIEGLESGNYGYTFGSGTRLTVV.

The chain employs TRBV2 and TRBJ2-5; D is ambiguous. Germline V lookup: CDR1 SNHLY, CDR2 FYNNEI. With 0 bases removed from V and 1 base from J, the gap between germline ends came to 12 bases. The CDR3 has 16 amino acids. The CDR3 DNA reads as TGTGCCAGCAGTGAAGCGCATTCAACGGGCCAAGAGACCCAGTACTTC. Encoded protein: CASSEAHSTGQETQYF.

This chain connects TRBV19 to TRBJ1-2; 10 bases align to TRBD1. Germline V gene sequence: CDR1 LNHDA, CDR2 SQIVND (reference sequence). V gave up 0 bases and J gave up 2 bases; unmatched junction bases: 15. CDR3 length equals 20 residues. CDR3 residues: CASSIDRAWGQGLTNYGYTF. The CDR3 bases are TGTGCCAGTAGTATAGATCGGGCCTGGGGACAGGGGCTCACCAACTATGGCTACACCTTC.

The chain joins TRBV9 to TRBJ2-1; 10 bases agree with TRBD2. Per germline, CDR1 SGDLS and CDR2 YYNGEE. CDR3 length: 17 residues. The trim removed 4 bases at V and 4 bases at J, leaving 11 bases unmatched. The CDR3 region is CASSSGVVAGGYNEQFF. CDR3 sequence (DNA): TGTGCCAGCAGCAGCGGGGTAGTAGCGGGGGGATACAATGAGCAGTTCTTC.

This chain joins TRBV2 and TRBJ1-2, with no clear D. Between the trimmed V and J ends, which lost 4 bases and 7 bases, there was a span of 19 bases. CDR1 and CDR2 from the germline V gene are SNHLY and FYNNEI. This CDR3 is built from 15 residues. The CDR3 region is CASSGWISGVVGYTF. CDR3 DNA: TGTGCCAGCAGTGGTTGGATTTCGGGAGTTGTTGGCTACACCTTC.

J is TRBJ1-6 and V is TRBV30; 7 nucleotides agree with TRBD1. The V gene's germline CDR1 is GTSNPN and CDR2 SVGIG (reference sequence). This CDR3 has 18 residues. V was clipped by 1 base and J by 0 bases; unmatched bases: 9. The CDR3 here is CAWSAGGGDSSYNSPLHF. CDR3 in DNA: TGTGCCTGGAGTGCTGGGGGCGGGGACAGCTCCTATAATTCACCCCTCCACTTT.

This CDR3 reads CASTLRGNGNQPQHF. DNA of the CDR3: TGTGCCAGCACCCTTCGAGGGAATGGCAATCAGCCCCAGCATTTT. The chain combines TRBV28 with TRBJ1-5; no reliable D call. Germline V gene data show CDR1 as MDHEN and CDR2 as SYDVKM. Between the trimmed V and J ends, which lost 7 bases and 2 bases, there was a span of 15 bases. This CDR3 spans 15 amino acids.

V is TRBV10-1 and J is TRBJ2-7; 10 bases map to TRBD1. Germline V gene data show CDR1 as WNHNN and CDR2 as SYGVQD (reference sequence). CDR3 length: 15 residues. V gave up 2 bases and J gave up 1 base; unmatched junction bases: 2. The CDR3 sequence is CASSERDRGSYEQYV. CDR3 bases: TGCGCCAGCAGTGAGCGGGACAGGGGTTCCTACGAGCAGTACGTC.

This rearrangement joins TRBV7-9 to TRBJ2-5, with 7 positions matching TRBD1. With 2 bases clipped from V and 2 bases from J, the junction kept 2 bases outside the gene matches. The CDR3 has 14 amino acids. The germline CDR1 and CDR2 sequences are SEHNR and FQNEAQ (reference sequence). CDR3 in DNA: TGTGCCAGCAGCTTAACCAGGGGGCAAGAGACCCAGTACTTC. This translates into CASSLTRGQETQYF.

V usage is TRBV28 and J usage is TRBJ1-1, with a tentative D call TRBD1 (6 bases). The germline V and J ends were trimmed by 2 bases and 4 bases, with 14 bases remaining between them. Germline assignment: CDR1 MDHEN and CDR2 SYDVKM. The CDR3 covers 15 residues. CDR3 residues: CASSLNPQGSTEAFF. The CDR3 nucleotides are TGTGCCAGCAGTTTAAATCCCCAGGGGTCCACTGAAGCTTTCTTT.